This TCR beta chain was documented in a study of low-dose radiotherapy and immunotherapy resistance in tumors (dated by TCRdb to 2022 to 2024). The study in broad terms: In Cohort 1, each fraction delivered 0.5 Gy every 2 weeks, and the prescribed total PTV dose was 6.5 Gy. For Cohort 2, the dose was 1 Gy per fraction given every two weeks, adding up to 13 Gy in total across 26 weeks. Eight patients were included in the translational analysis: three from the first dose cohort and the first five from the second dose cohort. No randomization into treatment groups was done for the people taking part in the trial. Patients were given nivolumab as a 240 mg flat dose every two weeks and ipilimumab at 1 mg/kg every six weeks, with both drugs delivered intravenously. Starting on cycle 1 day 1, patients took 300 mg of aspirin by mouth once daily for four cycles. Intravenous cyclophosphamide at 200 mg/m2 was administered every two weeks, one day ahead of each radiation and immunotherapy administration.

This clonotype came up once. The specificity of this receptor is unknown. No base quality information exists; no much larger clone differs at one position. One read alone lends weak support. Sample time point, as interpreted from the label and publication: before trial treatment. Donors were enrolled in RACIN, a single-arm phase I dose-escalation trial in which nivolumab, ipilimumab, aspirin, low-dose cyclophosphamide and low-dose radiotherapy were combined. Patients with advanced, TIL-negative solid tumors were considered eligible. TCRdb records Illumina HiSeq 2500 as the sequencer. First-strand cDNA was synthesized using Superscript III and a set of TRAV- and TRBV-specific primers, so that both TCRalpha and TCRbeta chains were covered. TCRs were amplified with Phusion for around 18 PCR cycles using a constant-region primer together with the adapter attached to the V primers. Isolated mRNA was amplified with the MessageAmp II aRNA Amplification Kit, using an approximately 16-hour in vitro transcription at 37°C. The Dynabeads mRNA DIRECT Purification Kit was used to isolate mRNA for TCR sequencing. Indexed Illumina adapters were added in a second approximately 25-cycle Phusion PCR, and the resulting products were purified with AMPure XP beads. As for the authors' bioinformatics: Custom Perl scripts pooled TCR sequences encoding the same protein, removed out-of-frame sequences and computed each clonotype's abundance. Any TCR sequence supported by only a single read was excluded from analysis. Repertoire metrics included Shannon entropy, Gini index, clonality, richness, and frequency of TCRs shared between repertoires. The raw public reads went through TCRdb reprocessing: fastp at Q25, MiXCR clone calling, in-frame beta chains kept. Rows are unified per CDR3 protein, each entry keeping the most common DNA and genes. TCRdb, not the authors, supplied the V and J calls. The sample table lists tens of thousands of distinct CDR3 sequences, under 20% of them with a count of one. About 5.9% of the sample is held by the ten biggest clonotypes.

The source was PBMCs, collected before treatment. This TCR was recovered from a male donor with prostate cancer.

CDR3 protein: CSVGGGGYRNVLTF. DNA sequence: TGCAGCGTCGGTGGTGGGGGCTACCGCAACGTCCTGACTTTC. The rearranged segments are TRBV29-1 and TRBJ2-6; TRBD1 is a weak D gene call, 6 bases matching. CDR1 and CDR2 (SQVTM, ANQGSEA) derive from the germline V gene. The CDR3 sequence holds 14 residues, the cysteine and phenylalanine included. The kept DNA is CDR3 alone, 42 bases in frame from the first base. V gives up 6 bases and J gives up 9 bases, and the segment between their germline ends measures 18 bases.